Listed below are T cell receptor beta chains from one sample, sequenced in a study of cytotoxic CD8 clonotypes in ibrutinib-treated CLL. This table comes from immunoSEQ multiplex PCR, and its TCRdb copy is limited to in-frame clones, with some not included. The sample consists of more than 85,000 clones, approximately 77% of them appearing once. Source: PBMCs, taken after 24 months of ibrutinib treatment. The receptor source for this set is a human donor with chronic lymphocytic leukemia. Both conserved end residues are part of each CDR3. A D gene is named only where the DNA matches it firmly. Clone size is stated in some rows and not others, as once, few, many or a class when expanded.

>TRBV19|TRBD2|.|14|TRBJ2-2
CATPGTSGSRELFF
TGTGCCACTCCGGGGACTAGCGGGAGCCGGGAGCTGTTTTTT
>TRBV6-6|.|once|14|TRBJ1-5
CASSYESSNQPQHF
TGTGCCAGCAGTTACGAGAGCAGCAATCAGCCCCAGCATTTT
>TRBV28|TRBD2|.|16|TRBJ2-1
CASSLSWTSGYNEQFF
TGTGCCAGCAGTTTATCTTGGACTAGCGGCTACAATGAGCAGTTCTTC
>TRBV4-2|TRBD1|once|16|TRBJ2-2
CASSQATGGYTGELFF
TGTGCCAGCAGCCAAGCGACAGGGGGCTACACCGGGGAGCTGTTTTTT
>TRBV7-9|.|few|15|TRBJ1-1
CASSSNRDLNTEAFF
TGTGCCAGCAGCTCAAACAGAGATCTGAACACTGAAGCTTTCTTT
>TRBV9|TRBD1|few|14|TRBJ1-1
CASSVSGGYTEAFF
TGTGCCAGCAGCGTATCAGGGGGCTACACTGAAGCTTTCTTT
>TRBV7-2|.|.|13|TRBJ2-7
CASSLAHQSRQYF
TGTGCCAGCAGCTTAGCGCATCAATCACGGCAGTACTTC
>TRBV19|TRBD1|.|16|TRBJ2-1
CASSPPTGSFHNEQFF
TGTGCCAGTAGTCCCCCGACAGGGTCCTTTCACAATGAGCAGTTCTTC
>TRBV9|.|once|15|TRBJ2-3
CASSDTGLSTDTQYF
TGTGCCAGCAGCGACACGGGACTCAGCACAGATACGCAGTATTTT
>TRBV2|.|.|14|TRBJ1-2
CASIRQESNYGYTF
TGTGCCAGCATAAGACAGGAGTCCAACTATGGCTACACCTTC
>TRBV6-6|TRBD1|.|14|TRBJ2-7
CASSIGGQGGEQYF
TGTGCCAGCTCAATCGGGGGACAGGGCGGCGAGCAGTACTTC
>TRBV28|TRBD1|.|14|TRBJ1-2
CATAPGQAIYGYTF
TGTGCCACAGCCCCCGGACAGGCTATCTATGGCTACACCTTC
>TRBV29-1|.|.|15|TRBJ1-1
CSVGGAGVLDTEAFF
TGCAGCGTTGGAGGGGCAGGGGTGCTGGACACTGAAGCTTTCTTT
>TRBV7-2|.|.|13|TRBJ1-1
CASSISVNTEAFF
TGTGCCAGCAGCATCAGTGTGAACACTGAAGCTTTCTTT
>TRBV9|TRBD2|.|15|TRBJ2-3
CASSVEAGRTDTQYF
TGTGCCAGCAGCGTAGAAGCGGGACGCACAGATACGCAGTATTTT
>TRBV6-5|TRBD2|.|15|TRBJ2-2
CASSYGAGVGGELFF
TGTGCCAGCAGTTACGGGGCGGGGGTCGGCGGGGAGCTGTTTTTT
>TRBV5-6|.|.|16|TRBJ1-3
CASSLLQGSSANTIYF
TGTGCCAGCAGCCTATTACAGGGATCGTCGGCGAACACCATATATTTT
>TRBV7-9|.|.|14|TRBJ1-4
CASSPEATNEKLFF
TGTGCCAGCAGCCCGGAAGCAACTAATGAAAAACTGTTTTTT
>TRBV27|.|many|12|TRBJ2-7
CASSFFGGEQYF
TGTGCCAGCAGTTTCTTCGGTGGCGAGCAGTACTTC
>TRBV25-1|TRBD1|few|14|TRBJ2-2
CASSGTGDTGELFF
TGTGCCAGCAGTGGGACAGGGGACACCGGGGAGCTGTTTTTT
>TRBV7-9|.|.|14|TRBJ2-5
CASSLTWTLETQYF
TGTGCCAGCAGCCTCACGTGGACCCTTGAGACCCAGTACTTC
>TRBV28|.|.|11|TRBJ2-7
CASRKAYEQYF
TGTGCCAGCAGGAAGGCGTACGAGCAGTACTTC
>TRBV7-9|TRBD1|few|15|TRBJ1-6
CASSLGTGYNSPLHF
TGTGCCAGCAGCTTAGGGACAGGCTATAATTCACCCCTCCACTTT
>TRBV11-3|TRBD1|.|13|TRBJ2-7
CASSLDTGGEQYF
TGTGCCAGCAGCTTGGATACAGGGGGGGAGCAGTACTTC
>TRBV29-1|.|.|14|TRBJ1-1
CSVEFGQTNTEAFF
TGCAGCGTTGAATTCGGACAGACGAACACTGAAGCTTTCTTT
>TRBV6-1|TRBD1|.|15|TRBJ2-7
CASASPGQGSGEQYF
TGTGCCAGCGCTTCTCCGGGACAGGGCTCCGGCGAGCAGTACTTC
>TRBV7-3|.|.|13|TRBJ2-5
CASSLVGGETQYF
TGTGCCAGCAGCTTAGTCGGCGGGGAGACCCAGTACTTC
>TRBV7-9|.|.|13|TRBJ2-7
CASSLAGIHEQYF
TGTGCCAGCAGCTTAGCAGGGATCCACGAGCAGTACTTC
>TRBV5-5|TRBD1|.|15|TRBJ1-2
CASSVGITGDYGYTF
TGTGCCAGCAGCGTGGGCATCACAGGGGACTATGGCTACACCTTC
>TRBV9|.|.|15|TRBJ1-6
CASSPPPSTNSPLHF
TGTGCCAGCAGTCCGCCCCCTAGTACAAATTCACCCCTCCACTTT
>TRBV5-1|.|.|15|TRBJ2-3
CASSLTGTGPDTQYF
TGCGCCAGCAGCTTGACCGGGACTGGTCCCGATACGCAGTATTTT
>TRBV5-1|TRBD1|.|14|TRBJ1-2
CASSSGQAAYGYTF
TGCGCCAGCAGCTCCGGACAGGCGGCCTATGGCTACACCTTC
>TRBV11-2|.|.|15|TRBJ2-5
CASSLVGRGIETQYF
TGTGCCAGCAGCTTAGTAGGAAGGGGAATAGAGACCCAGTACTTC
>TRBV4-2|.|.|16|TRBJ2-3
CASSQASVTSTDTQYF
TGTGCCAGCAGCCAAGCCTCGGTTACTAGCACAGATACGCAGTATTTT
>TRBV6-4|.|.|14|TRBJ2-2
CASKRNANTGELFF
TGTGCCAGCAAGAGAAATGCGAACACCGGGGAGCTGTTTTTT
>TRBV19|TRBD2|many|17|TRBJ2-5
CASSARRLGGSEQTQYF
TGTGCCAGTAGTGCCCGGAGGTTAGGCGGGAGCGAACAGACCCAGTACTTC
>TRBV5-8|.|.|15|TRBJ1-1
CASSLVWARDTEAFF
TGTGCCAGCAGCCTCGTTTGGGCCAGAGACACTGAAGCTTTCTTT
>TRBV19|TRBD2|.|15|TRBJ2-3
CASSTPSGVHVTQYF
TGTGCCAGTAGTACCCCTAGCGGGGTCCATGTTACGCAGTATTTT
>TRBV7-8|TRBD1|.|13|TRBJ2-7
CASSRAETGVQYF
TGTGCCAGCAGCCGAGCAGAGACAGGGGTGCAGTACTTC
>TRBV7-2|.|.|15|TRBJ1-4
CASSLAPVAVEKLFF
TGTGCCAGCAGCTTAGCCCCGGTGGCAGTTGAAAAACTGTTTTTT